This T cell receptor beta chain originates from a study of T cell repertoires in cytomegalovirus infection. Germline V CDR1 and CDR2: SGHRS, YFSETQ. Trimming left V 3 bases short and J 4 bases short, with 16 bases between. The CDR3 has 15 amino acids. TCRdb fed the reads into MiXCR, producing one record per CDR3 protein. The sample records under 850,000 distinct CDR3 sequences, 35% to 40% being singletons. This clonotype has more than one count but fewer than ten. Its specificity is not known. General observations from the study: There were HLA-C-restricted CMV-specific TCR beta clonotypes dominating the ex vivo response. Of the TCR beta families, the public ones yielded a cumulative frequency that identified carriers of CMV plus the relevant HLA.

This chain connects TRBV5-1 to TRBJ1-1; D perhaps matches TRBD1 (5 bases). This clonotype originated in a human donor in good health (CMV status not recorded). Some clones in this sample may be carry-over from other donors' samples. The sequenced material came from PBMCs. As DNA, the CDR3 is TGCGCCAGCAGCTCCGGGGCCTATAAGAGCACTGAAGCTTTCTTT. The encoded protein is CASSSGAYKSTEAFF.